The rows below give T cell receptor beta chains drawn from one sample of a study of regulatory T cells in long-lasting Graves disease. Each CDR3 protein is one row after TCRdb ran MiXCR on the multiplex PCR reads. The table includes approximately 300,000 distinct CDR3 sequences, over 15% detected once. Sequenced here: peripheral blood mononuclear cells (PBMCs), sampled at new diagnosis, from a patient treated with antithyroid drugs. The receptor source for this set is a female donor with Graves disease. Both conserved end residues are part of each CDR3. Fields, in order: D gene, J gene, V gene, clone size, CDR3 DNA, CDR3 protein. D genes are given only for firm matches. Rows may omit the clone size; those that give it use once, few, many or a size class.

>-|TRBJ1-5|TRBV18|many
TGTGCCAGCTCACATGGAGATCAGCCCCAGCATTTT
CASSHGDQPQHF
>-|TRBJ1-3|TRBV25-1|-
TGTGCCGGCGGGGACTTAGGCTCTGGAAACACCATATATTTT
CAGGDLGSGNTIYF
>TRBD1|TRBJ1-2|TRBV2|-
TGTGCCAGCAGCGATCCGGGACAGGGTTCGGCAGGCGGCTACACCTTC
CASSDPGQGSAGGYTF
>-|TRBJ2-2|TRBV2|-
TGTGCCAGCAGTGAAGTGGACCCGAACACCGGGGAGCTGTTTTTT
CASSEVDPNTGELFF
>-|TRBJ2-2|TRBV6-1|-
TGTGCCAGCAGCCGGTTGTCCACCGGGGAGCTGTTTTTT
CASSRLSTGELFF
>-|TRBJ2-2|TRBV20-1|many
TGCAGTGCTAGAGACAGACGAGCGAACACCGGGGAGCTGTTTTTT
CSARDRRANTGELFF
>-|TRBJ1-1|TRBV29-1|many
TGCAGCGTTGCGAGAGGGGCGATTGAAGCTTTCTTT
CSVARGAIEAFF
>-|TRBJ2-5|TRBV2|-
TGTGCCAGCACCCCTTCGAGGGCCAGCGGGTCACAAGAGACCCAGTACTTC
CASTPSRASGSQETQYF
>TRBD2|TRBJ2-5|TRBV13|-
TGTGCCAGCAGCCAGGGACTAGCGGGAGGGCCTGGGGAGACCCAGTACTTC
CASSQGLAGGPGETQYF
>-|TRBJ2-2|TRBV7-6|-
TGTGCCAGCAGCTTAGTTGCGGGAAAAACCGGGGAGCTGTTTTTT
CASSLVAGKTGELFF
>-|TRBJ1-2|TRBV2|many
TGTGCCAGCAGTGGTGGACCTCATGGCTACACCTTC
CASSGGPHGYTF
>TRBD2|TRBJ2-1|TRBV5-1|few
TGCGCCAGCAGCTCTGGACTAGCAGTCAGGGTCTACTACAATGAGCAGTTCTTC
CASSSGLAVRVYYNEQFF
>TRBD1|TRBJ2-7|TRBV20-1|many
TGCAGTGCTAGAGATGTAACAGGGGGCTGGTACGAGCAGTACTTC
CSARDVTGGWYEQYF
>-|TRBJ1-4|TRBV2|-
TGTGCCAGCAGTGACGGGGGGCCCGTTGAAAAACTGTTTTTT
CASSDGGPVEKLFF
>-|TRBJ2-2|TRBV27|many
TGTGCCAGCAGTCACAGCACCGGGGAGCTGTTTTTT
CASSHSTGELFF
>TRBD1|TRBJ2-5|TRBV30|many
TGTGCCTGGAGGCGAGGGGGCCCGACCCAGTACTTC
CAWRRGGPTQYF
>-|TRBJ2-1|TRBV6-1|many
TGTGCCAGCAGGGATCATGGGCTGAAGGGAGAGCAGTTCTTC
CASRDHGLKGEQFF
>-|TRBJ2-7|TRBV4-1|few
TGCGCCAGCAGCCAGGAAAGGACTGGTCTTTACGAGCAGTACTTC
CASSQERTGLYEQYF
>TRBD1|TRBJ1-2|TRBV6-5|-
TGTGCCAGCAGTTACGGGACAGAACCCTTCTATGGCTACACCTTC
CASSYGTEPFYGYTF
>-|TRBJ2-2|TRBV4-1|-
TGCGCCAGCAGCCAACCGGGACGGGGAAGAACCGGGGAGCTGTTTTTT
CASSQPGRGRTGELFF
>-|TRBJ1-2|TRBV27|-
TGTGCCAACAGACGCGCAGGAAACTATGGCTACACCTTC
CANRRAGNYGYTF
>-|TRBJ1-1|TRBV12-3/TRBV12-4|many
TGTGCCAGCAGACCCACGGCGAACACTGAAGCTTTCTTT
CASRPTANTEAFF
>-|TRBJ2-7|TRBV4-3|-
TGCGCCAGCAGCCAAGAGAGGCAGGGGGGGACAGGCGAGCAGTACTTC
CASSQERQGGTGEQYF
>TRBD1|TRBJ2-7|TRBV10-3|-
TGTGCCGTCTTACCGACAGGGGGCGACGAGCAGTACTTC
CAVLPTGGDEQYF
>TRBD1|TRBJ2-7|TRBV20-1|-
TGCAGTGCTAAGGGGCCGGGACAGGCCCTCTCCTACGAGCAGTACTTC
CSAKGPGQALSYEQYF
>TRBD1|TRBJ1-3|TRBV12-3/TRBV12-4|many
TGTGCCAGCAGTGGGACAGGAACCCTAAACACCATATATTTT
CASSGTGTLNTIYF
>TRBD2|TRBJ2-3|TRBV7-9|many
TGTGCCAGCAGCTTAGGCCCCGGCCGGGCGGGAGCGGTGGAGTATTTT
CASSLGPGRAGAVEYF
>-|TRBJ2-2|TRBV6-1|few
TGTGCCAGCAGCCGAGAGTTGGCCTCCGGGAAGCTGTTTTTT
CASSRELASGKLFF
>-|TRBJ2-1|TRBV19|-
TGTGCCAGTATGGCATACGGGGGTAGCTCCTACAATGAGCAGTTCTTC
CASMAYGGSSYNEQFF
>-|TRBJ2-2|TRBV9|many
TGTGCCAGCAGCGGGAACAGGGGGGGCACCGGGGAGCTGTTTTTT
CASSGNRGGTGELFF
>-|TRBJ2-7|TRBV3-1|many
TGTGCCAGCAGCCCCTACTACGCCAAGGTGCCGGGGAACGAGCAGTACTTC
CASSPYYAKVPGNEQYF
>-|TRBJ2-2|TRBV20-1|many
TGCAGTGCTAGAGATCGCAGGCATGGGAACACCGGGGAGCTGTTTTTT
CSARDRRHGNTGELFF
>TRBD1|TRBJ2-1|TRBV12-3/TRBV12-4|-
TGTGCCAGCAGTCCTAGCTGGGACAGGGGCTATACAGGTGAGCAGTTCTTC
CASSPSWDRGYTGEQFF
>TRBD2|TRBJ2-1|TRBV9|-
TGTGCCAGCAGCGCGGGTAGCGGGAGCTCCTACAATGAGCAGTTCTTC
CASSAGSGSSYNEQFF
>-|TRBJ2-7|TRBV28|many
TGTGCCAGCACCGGACGGGGGGCATCCTACGAGCAGTACTTC
CASTGRGASYEQYF